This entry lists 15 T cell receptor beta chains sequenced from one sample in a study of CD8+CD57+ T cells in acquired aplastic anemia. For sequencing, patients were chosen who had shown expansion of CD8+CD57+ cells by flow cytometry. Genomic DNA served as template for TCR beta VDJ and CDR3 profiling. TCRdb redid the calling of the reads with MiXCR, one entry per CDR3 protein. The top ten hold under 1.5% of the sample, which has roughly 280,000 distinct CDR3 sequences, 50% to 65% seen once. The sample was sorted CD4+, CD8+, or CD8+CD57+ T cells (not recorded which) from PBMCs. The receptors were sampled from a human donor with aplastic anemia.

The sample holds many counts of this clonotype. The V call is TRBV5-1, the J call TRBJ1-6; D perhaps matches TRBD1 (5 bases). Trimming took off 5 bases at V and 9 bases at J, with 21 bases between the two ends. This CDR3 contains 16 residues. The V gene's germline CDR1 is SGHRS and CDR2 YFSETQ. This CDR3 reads CASSKQDSISASPLHF. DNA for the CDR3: TGCGCCAGCAGTAAACAGGATTCGATAAGTGCTTCACCCCTCCACTTT.

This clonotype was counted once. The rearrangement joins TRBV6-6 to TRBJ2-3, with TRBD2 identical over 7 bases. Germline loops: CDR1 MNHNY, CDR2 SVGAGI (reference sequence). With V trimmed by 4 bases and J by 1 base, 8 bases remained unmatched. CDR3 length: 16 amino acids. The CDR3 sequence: CASSLERGLGTDTQYF. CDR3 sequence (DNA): TGTGCCAGCAGTTTGGAGCGGGGTTTAGGCACAGATACGCAGTATTTT.

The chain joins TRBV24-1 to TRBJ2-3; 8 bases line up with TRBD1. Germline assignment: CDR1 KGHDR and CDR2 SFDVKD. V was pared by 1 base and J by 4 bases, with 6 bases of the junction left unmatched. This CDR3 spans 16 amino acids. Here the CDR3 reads CATSDLQGEVADTQYF. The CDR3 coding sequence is TGTGCCACCAGTGATTTACAGGGGGAGGTAGCAGATACGCAGTATTTT.

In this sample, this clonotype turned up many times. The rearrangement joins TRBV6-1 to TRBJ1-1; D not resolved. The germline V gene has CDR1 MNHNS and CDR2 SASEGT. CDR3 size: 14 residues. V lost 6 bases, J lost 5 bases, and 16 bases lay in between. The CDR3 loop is CASSPVSSGTEAFF. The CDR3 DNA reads TGTGCCAGCAGCCCCGTTAGCTCGGGAACTGAAGCTTTCTTT.

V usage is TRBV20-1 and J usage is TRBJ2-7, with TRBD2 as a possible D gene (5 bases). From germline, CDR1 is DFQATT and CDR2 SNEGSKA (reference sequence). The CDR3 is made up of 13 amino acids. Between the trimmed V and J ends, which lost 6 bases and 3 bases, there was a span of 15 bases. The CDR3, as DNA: TGCAGTGCCACCCTCCCGGGATTCTACGAGCAGTACTTC. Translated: CSATLPGFYEQYF.

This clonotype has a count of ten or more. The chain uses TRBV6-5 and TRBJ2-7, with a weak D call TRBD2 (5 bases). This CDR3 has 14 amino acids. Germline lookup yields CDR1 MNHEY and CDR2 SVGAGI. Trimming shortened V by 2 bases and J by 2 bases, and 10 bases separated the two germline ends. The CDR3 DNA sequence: TGTGCCAGCAGTTACCGGGGAACCACCTACGAGCAGTACTTC. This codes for CASSYRGTTYEQYF.

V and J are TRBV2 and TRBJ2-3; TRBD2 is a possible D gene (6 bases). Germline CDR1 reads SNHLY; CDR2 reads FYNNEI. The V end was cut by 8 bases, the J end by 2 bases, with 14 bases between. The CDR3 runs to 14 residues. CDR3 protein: CASRRAGITDTQYF. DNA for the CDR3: TGTGCCAGCCGGAGGGCGGGGATCACAGATACGCAGTATTTT.

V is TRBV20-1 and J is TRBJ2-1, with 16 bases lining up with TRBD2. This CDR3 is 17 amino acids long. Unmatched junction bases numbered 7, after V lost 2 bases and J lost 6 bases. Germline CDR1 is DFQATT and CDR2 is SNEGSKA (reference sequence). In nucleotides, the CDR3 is TGCAGTGCTAGAACCGGGACTAGCGGGGGGGCTTCCAATGAGCAGTTCTTC. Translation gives CSARTGTSGGASNEQFF.

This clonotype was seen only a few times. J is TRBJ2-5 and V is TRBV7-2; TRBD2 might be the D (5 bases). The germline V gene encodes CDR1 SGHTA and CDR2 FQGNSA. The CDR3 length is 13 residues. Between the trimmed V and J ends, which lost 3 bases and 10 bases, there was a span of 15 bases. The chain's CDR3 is CASSLNTGGSQYF. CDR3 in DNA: TGTGCCAGCAGCTTGAATACGGGTGGGAGCCAGTACTTC. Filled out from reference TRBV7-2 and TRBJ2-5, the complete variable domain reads GAGVSQSPSNKVTEKGKDVELRCDPISGHTALYWYRQSLGQGLEFLIYFQGNSAPDKSGLPSDRFSAERTGGSVSTLTIQRTQQEDSAVYLCASSLNTGGSQYFGPGTRLLVL.

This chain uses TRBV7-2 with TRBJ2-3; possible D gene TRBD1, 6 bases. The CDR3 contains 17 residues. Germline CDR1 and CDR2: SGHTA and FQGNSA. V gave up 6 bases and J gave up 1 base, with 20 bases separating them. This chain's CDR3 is CASRSQGPLQGTDTQYF. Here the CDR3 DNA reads TGTGCCAGCAGGTCACAGGGACCACTTCAAGGCACAGATACGCAGTATTTT.

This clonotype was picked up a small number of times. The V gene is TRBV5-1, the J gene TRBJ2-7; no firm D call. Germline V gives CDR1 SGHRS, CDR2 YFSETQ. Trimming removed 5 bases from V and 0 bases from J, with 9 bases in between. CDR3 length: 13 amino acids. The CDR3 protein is CASRETASYEQYF. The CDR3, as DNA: TGCGCCAGCAGAGAAACGGCCTCCTACGAGCAGTACTTC.

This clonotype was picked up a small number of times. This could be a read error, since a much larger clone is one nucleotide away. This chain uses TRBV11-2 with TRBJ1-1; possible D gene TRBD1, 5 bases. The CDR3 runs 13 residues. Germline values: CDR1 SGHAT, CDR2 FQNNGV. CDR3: CVSSSDRYTEAFF. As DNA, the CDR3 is TGTGTCAGCAGCTCCGACAGATACACTGAAGCTTTCTTT.

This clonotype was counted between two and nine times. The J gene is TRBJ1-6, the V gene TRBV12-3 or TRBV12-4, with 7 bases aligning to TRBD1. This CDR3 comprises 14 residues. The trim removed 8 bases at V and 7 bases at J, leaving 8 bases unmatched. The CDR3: CASQWDSTNSPLHF. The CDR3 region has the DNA TGTGCCAGCCAATGGGACAGCACGAATTCACCCCTCCACTTT.

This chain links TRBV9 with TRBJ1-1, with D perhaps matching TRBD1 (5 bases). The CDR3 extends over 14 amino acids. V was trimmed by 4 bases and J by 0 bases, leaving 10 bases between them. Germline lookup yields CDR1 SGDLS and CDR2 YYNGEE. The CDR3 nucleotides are TGTGCCAGCAGCAGGGGCGGATTGAACACTGAAGCTTTCTTT. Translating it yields CASSRGGLNTEAFF.

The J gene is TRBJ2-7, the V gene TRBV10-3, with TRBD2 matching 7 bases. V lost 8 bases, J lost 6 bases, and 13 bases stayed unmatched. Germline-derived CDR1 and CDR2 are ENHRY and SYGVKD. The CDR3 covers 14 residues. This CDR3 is CAIGGGGSNTEQYF. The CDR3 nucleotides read TGTGCCATCGGGGGAGGCGGGAGTAACACCGAGCAGTACTTC.